This TCR beta chain stems from a study of patients and donors after allogeneic stem cell transplantation. The CDR3 extends over 13 amino acids. Germline CDR1 SGHVS, CDR2 FQNEAQ. The V end lost 1 base, the J end lost 6 bases, and 6 bases lay between the germline ends. TCRdb reprocessed the RT-PCR reads with MiXCR, giving one entry per CDR3 protein. The sample holds fewer than 500,000 distinct CDR3 sequences, 15% to 20% seen once. This TCR came from a human donor who was either an allogeneic HSCT recipient or a stem cell or donor lymphocyte infusion donor (not recorded which). It is not recorded whose cells these are; they may come from a transplant donor. J is TRBJ2-2 and V is TRBV7-8; unclear D gene. Sequenced material: blood, either unsorted or a sorted T cell fraction (not recorded which). The CDR3 DNA follows: TGTGCCAGCAGCTTAGTAGTCTCCGGGGAGCTGTTTTTT. Its translation: CASSLVVSGELFF.